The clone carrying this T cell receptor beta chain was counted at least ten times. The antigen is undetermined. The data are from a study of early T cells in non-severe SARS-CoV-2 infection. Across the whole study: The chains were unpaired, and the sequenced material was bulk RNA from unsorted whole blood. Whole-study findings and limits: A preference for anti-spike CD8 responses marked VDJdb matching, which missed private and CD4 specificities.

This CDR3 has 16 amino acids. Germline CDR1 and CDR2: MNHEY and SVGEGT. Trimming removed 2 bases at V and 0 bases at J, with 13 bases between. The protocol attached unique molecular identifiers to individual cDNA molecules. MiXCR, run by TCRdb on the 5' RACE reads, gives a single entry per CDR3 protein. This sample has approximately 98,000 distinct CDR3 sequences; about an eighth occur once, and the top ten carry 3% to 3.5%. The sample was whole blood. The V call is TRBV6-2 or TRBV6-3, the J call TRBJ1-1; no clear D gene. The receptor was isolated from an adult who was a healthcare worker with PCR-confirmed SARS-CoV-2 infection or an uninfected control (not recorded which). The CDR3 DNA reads TGTGCCAGCAGTTACCGCCCTATAGGGATGAACACTGAAGCTTTCTTT. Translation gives CASSYRPIGMNTEAFF.